This T cell receptor (beta chain) emerged from a study of technical replicates of blood from a handful of donors. Trimming left V 5 bases short and J 4 bases short, with 21 bases between. Germline CDR1 and CDR2: SGHAT and FQNNGV. The CDR3 sequence is 16 residues long. The protocol was immunoSEQ multiplex PCR, while the TCRdb copy is restricted to in-frame clones and leaves out a portion. The table records about 70,000 clones, around 97% of them present only once. The chain links TRBV11-2 to TRBJ2-7, with D perhaps TRBD1 (6 bases). Sequenced material: T cells isolated from PBMCs. The sequence came from a human donor in good health. This chain's CDR3 is CASSILRDTRKYEQYF. CDR3 bases: TGTGCCAGCAGCATCCTTCGGGACACCAGAAAGTACGAGCAGTACTTC.